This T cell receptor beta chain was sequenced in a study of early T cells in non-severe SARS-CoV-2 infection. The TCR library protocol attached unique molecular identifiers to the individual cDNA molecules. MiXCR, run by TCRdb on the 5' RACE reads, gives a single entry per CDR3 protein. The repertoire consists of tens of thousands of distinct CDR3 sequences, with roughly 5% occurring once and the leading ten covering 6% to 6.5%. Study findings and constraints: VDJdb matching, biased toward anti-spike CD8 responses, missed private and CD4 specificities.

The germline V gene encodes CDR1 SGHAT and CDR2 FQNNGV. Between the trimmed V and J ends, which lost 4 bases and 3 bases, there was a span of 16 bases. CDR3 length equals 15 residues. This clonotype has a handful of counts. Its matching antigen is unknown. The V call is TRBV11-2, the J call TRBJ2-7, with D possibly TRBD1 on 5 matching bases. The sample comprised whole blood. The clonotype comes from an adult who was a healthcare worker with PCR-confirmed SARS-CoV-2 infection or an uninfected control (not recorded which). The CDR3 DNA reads TGTGCCAGCAGCTCTCTCCAGGGCCTTGTCTACGAGCAGTACTTC. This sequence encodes CASSSLQGLVYEQYF. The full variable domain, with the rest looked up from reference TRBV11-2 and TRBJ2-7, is EAGVAQSPRYKIIEKRQSVAFWCNPISGHATLYWYQQILGQGPKLLIQFQNNGVVDDSQLPKDRFSAERLKGVDSTLKIQPAKLEDSAVYLCASSSLQGLVYEQYFGPGTRLTVT.